This is a list of T cell receptor beta chains from one sample in a study of blood T cells in healthy people across ages. TCRdb re-called the 5' RACE reads with MiXCR, one entry per CDR3 protein. The data show 650,000 to 950,000 distinct CDR3 sequences, 40% to 50% seen once. The sequencing sample was made of blood. These receptors all stem from a man aged 55 to 70 in good health. The CDR3 runs from the conserved cysteine through the conserved F or W. The order of the fields is clone size, D gene, J gene, V gene, CDR3 protein, CDR3 DNA. D genes are given only for firm matches. Clone size is not always given. Where it is, it says once, few, many or a class for expanded clones.

. . TRBJ2-2 TRBV20-1 CSASFSNPNTGELFF TGCAGTGCTAGTTTCTCAAATCCCAACACCGGGGAGCTGTTTTTT
. . TRBJ1-2 TRBV5-8 CASSLPGPVGYTF TGTGCCAGCAGCCTACCCGGACCAGTGGGCTACACCTTC
. . TRBJ2-7 TRBV7-6 CANSFQAADSYEQYF TGTGCCAACAGCTTTCAGGCGGCAGACTCCTACGAGCAGTACTTC
. TRBD1 TRBJ1-2 TRBV6-6 CASSPGTGGDYGYTF TGTGCCAGCAGTCCCGGGACAGGGGGCGACTATGGTTACACCTTC
few TRBD2 TRBJ2-6 TRBV12-3/TRBV12-4 CASRNGGTSGANVLTF TGTGCCAGCAGAAACGGGGGGACCTCCGGGGCCAACGTCCTGACTTTC
. TRBD1 TRBJ2-3 TRBV3-1 CASSQDVFGTVSTDTQYF TGTGCCAGCAGCCAAGATGTCTTCGGGACAGTTAGCACAGATACGCAGTATTTT
few TRBD1 TRBJ2-2 TRBV7-9 CASIEKVLTGGYGTGELFF TGTGCCAGCATCGAAAAGGTCTTAACAGGGGGTTACGGCACCGGGGAGCTGTTTTTT
. . TRBJ2-5 TRBV6-2/TRBV6-3 CASRRTNQETQYF TGTGCCAGCAGGCGGACAAACCAAGAGACCCAGTACTTC
many TRBD1 TRBJ2-1 TRBV7-6 CASSLGQGASNEQFF TGTGCCAGCAGCTTGGGACAGGGGGCTTCTAATGAGCAGTTCTTC
few . TRBJ1-4 TRBV5-1 CASSLTGATNEKLFF TGCGCCAGCAGCTTGACAGGCGCGACTAATGAAAAACTGTTTTTT
. . TRBJ1-2 TRBV16 CASSQSWTANYGYTF TGTGCCAGCAGCCAATCGTGGACAGCTAACTATGGCTACACCTTC
. TRBD1 TRBJ2-3 TRBV20-1 CSARPTGVDTQYF TGCAGTGCTAGACCCACAGGGGTGGATACGCAGTATTTT
. TRBD2 TRBJ2-1 TRBV12-5 CASGSGLAGGPFQFF TGTGCTAGTGGTTCAGGACTAGCGGGGGGCCCATTCCAGTTCTTC
. TRBD2 TRBJ2-1 TRBV5-1 CASRYTTSGGDSYNEQFF TGCGCCAGCAGATACACAACTAGCGGGGGGGATTCCTACAATGAGCAGTTCTTC
. . TRBJ1-5 TRBV20-1 CSARVGTSSQPQHF TGCAGTGCTAGGGTGGGAACTTCAAGTCAGCCCCAGCATTTT
. TRBD1 TRBJ2-1 TRBV5-1 CASSTRTGSNEQFF TGCGCCAGCAGCACAAGGACAGGGTCCAATGAGCAGTTCTTC
few TRBD1 TRBJ2-1 TRBV7-8 CASRRTGGSYNEQFF TGTGCCAGCAGGCGTACAGGGGGGTCCTACAATGAGCAGTTCTTC
. TRBD1 TRBJ1-1 TRBV6-6 CASSGGQGGTEAFF TGTGCCAGCAGTGGCGGACAGGGAGGCACTGAAGCTTTCTTT
few . TRBJ2-7 TRBV21-1 CASSTSGAYEQYF TGTGCCAGCAGCACGAGCGGTGCCTACGAGCAGTACTTC
. TRBD2 TRBJ2-1 TRBV7-9 CASSTYLSSGPSYNEQFF TGTGCCAGCAGCACCTACCTCTCTAGCGGGCCCTCCTACAATGAGCAGTTCTTC
few . TRBJ2-3 TRBV6-6 CASSPRPDTQYF TGTGCCAGCAGTCCTCGACCCGATACGCAGTATTTT
. . TRBJ1-6 TRBV4-3 CASSQDTVLSGSPLHF TGCGCCAGCAGCCAAGATACAGTTTTGTCGGGATCACCCCTCCACTTT
few TRBD2 TRBJ2-1 TRBV15 CATSSPPTSGGANEQFF TGTGCCACCAGCAGCCCCCCGACTAGCGGGGGGGCCAATGAGCAGTTCTTC
once . TRBJ1-6 TRBV3-1 CASSPLTNSPLHF TGTGCCAGCAGCCCTCTGACGAATTCACCCCTCCACTTT
many . TRBJ1-5 TRBV7-9 CASSFGGLGNQPQHF TGTGCCAGCAGCTTCGGGGGGTTGGGGAATCAGCCCCAGCATTTT
. TRBD1 TRBJ2-7 TRBV20-1 CSATRTGVNLKQYF TGCAGTGCTACGCGGACAGGGGTAAATTTGAAGCAGTACTTC
. TRBD2 TRBJ2-7 TRBV19 CASSRSSGAYEQYF TGTGCCAGTAGTAGGTCTAGCGGGGCTTACGAGCAGTACTTC
. . TRBJ2-2 TRBV15 CATSRERHPTGELFF TGTGCCACCAGCAGAGAACGACACCCTACCGGGGAGCTGTTTTTT
few . TRBJ2-1 TRBV7-2 CASSLGTAYEGQFF TGTGCCAGCAGCTTAGGGACAGCCTATGAGGGGCAGTTCTTC
. . TRBJ1-1 TRBV25-1 CASSELGRLGAFF TGTGCCAGCAGTGAATTAGGGCGTTTAGGAGCTTTCTTT
. . TRBJ2-6 TRBV4-1 CASSQVILATGTNVLTF TGCGCCAGCAGCCAAGTAATCCTAGCGACTGGGACCAACGTCCTGACTTTC
. TRBD1 TRBJ1-5 TRBV20-1 CSAVGTASNQPQHF TGCAGTGCTGTCGGGACAGCTAGCAATCAGCCCCAGCATTTT
once . TRBJ2-2 TRBV28 CASSFQGQSNTGELFF TGTGCCAGCAGTTTCCAAGGACAGTCGAACACCGGGGAGCTGTTTTTT
. TRBD1 TRBJ2-1 TRBV2 CASMSRDSPYNEQFF TGTGCCAGCATGTCTAGGGACAGCCCCTACAATGAGCAGTTCTTC
few . TRBJ2-1 TRBV28 CASSSLHSYNEQFF TGTGCCAGCAGTTCCCTCCACTCCTACAATGAGCAGTTCTTC
few . TRBJ1-5 TRBV12-3/TRBV12-4 CAAGYEGGQPQHF TGTGCCGCCGGGTACGAAGGCGGTCAGCCCCAGCATTTT
. TRBD1 TRBJ2-7 TRBV12-3/TRBV12-4 CASSPPGQGGKGLYF TGTGCCAGCAGTCCGCCGGGACAGGGGGGGAAAGGGCTGTACTTC
. TRBD1 TRBJ1-5 TRBV7-2 CASRGGTGVNQPQHF TGTGCCAGCAGGGGGGGGACAGGGGTCAATCAGCCCCAGCATTTT
. . TRBJ2-1 TRBV12-5 CASGLDPDSETQFF TGTGCTAGTGGTTTGGACCCTGATTCAGAGACCCAGTTCTTC
. . TRBJ2-3 TRBV15 CATAYERGNTDTQYF TGTGCCACCGCGTATGAACGGGGGAATACAGATACGCAGTATTTT
. . TRBJ2-6 TRBV4-2 CASSRGDPQSSGANVLTF TGTGCCAGCAGCCGAGGGGACCCCCAGAGCTCTGGGGCCAACGTCCTGACTTTC
few . TRBJ2-3 TRBV5-6 CASSLTPVASTDTQYF TGTGCCAGCAGCTTGACCCCGGTAGCGAGCACAGATACGCAGTATTTT
. . TRBJ2-1 TRBV29-1 CSENSLDRNNEQFF TGCAGCGAAAACTCACTGGACAGAAACAATGAGCAGTTCTTC
. . TRBJ2-2 TRBV11-3 CASTPGSGHPNTGELFF TGTGCCAGCACCCCTGGCTCCGGACATCCGAACACCGGGGAGCTGTTTTTT
few . TRBJ1-1 TRBV20-1 CSAREPPWNTEAFF TGCAGTGCTAGAGAGCCTCCCTGGAACACTGAAGCTTTCTTT
few . TRBJ2-1 TRBV11-2 CASSRLGQSNEQFF TGTGCCAGCAGCCGACTTGGACAGAGCAATGAGCAGTTCTTC
. TRBD2 TRBJ2-3 TRBV20-1 CSARDLGAGGDGDTQYF TGCAGTGCTAGAGATCTTGGCGCGGGAGGGGACGGGGATACGCAGTATTTT
. . TRBJ1-5 TRBV20-1 CSAPRAGPNQPQHF TGCAGTGCTCCGCGCGCGGGTCCTAATCAGCCCCAGCATTTT
once TRBD1 TRBJ2-7 TRBV5-1 CASSLGDRVNEQYF TGCGCCAGCAGCTTGGGGGACAGGGTGAACGAGCAGTACTTC
. . TRBJ1-6 TRBV20-1 CSARRTLNSPLHF TGCAGTGCTAGGCGGACACTCAATTCACCCCTCCACTTT
. . TRBJ1-1 TRBV6-1 CASSEGGQNRVFF TGTGCCAGCAGTGAAGGAGGACAGAATAGGGTTTTCTTT
. TRBD1 TRBJ1-5 TRBV27 CASSLRTGLSNQPQHF TGTGCCAGCAGTCTCCGGACAGGCCTCAGCAATCAGCCCCAGCATTTT
. TRBD2 TRBJ2-1 TRBV18 CASAPRLLAGEEQFF TGTGCCAGCGCACCACGACTACTAGCGGGGGAGGAGCAGTTCTTC
. . TRBJ2-3 TRBV7-2 CASSTNGGSDTQYF TGTGCCAGCAGCACCAACGGGGGTTCAGATACGCAGTATTTT
few TRBD2 TRBJ2-5 TRBV7-9 CASRRTSGKQETQYF TGTGCCAGCAGACGGACTAGCGGAAAACAAGAGACCCAGTACTTC
. . TRBJ2-1 TRBV11-2 CARSTNRGPLNEQFF TGTGCCCGCAGCACTAATAGGGGCCCACTCAATGAGCAGTTCTTC
. TRBD1 TRBJ2-3 TRBV7-9 CASSLGAGTVTDTQYF TGTGCCAGCAGCTTAGGCGCCGGGACAGTCACAGATACGCAGTATTTT